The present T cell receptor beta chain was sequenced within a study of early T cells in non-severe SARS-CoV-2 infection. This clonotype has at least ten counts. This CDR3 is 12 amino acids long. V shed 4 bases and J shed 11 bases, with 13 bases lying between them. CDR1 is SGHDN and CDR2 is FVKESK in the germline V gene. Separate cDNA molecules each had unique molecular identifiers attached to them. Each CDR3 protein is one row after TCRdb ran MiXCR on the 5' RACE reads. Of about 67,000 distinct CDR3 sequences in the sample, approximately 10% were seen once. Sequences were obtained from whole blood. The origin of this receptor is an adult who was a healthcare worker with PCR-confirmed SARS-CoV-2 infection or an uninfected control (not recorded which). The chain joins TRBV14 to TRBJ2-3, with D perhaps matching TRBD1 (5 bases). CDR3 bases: TGTGCCAGCAGCCCGGACATGAGAGAGCAGTATTTT. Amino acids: CASSPDMREQYF.